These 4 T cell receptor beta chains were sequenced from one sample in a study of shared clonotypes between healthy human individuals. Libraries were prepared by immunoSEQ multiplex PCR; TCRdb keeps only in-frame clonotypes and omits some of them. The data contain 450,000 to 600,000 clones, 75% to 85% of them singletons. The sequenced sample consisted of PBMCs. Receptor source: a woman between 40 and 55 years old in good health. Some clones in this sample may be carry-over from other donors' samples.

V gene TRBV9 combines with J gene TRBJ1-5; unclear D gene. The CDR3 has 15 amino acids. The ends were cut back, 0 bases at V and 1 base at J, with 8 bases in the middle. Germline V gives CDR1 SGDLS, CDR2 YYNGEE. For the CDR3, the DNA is TGTGCCAGCAGCGTAGAAGGATTGAGCAATCAGCCCCAGCATTTT. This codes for CASSVEGLSNQPQHF.

The CDR3 sequence is CASSYPGAKNIQYF. The CDR3 DNA sequence: TGTGCCAGCAGTTACCCAGGGGCCAAAAACATTCAGTACTTC. The chain employs TRBV6-6 and TRBJ2-4; maybe TRBD1 (5 bases). From germline, CDR1 is MNHNY and CDR2 SVGAGI (reference sequence). The CDR3 covers 14 residues. The ends were cut back, 2 bases at V and 1 base at J, with 6 bases in the middle.

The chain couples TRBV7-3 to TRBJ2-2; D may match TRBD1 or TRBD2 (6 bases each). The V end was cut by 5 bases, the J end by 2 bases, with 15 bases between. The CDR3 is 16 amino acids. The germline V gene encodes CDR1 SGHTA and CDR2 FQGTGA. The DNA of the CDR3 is TGTGCCAGCAGCCCCCCTAGGGGGGACAACACCGGGGAGCTGTTTTTT. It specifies CASSPPRGDNTGELFF.

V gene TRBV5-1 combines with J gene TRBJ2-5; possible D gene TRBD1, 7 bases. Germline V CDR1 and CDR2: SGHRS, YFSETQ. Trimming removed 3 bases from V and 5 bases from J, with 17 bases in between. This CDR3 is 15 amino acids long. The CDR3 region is CASSSPEGAWETQYF. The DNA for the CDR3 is TGCGCCAGCAGCTCGCCGGAGGGGGCTTGGGAGACCCAGTACTTC.